A selection of T cell receptor beta chains follows, all from one sample in a study of blood T cell repertoires in COVID-19. This table comes from immunoSEQ multiplex PCR, and its TCRdb copy is limited to in-frame clones, with some not included. Here the sample spans more than 200,000 clones, almost 90% being singletons. The sample taken for sequencing was peripheral blood. These TCRs come from a man of 80 years or more with acute or convalescent COVID-19. Each CDR3 is given with its conserved first and last residue. The D gene is left open where the match is weak. Not all rows give a size; the values are once, few, many and, for expanded clones, a class.

j_gene | abundance | v_gene | d_gene | CDR3nt | CDR3aa
TRBJ1-4 | . | TRBV3-1/TRBV3-2 | TRBD1 | TGTGCCAGCAGGTGGGACAGAGCAAATGAAAAACTGTTTTTT | CASRWDRANEKLFF
TRBJ2-7 | . | TRBV28 | . | TGTGCTAGTGCGCCACCTGGGAGAGGATTGGGAGAGCAGTACTTC | CASAPPGRGLGEQYF
TRBJ1-2 | . | TRBV6-5 | TRBD1 | TGTGCCAGCAGTCCGAGACAGGGACCCTATGGCTACACCTTC | CASSPRQGPYGYTF
TRBJ2-7 | . | TRBV5-1 | TRBD1 | TGCGCCAGCAGCTTGGGAGGGACAGGACCCTACGAGCAGTACTTC | CASSLGGTGPYEQYF
TRBJ2-6 | . | TRBV6-4 | . | TGTGCCAGCAGTGAAGGAGGAACTGGGGCCAACGTCCTGACTTTC | CASSEGGTGANVLTF
TRBJ2-1 | . | TRBV24-1 | TRBD2 | TGTGCCACCAGTGATTTGGTGGCGGGAGGGGGTTACAATGAGCAGTTCTTC | CATSDLVAGGGYNEQFF
TRBJ2-5 | . | TRBV3-1/TRBV3-2 | TRBD2 | TGTGCCAGCAGCCGCCACTGCCCGGGCTTGCGGGGGATGTACCAAGAGACCCAGTACTTC | CASSRHCPGLRGMYQETQYF
TRBJ2-7 | . | TRBV28 | . | TGTGCCAGCAGTTTAGGGCAGGGGGGCGAGCAGTACTTC | CASSLGQGGEQYF
TRBJ1-2 | . | TRBV5-4 | . | TGTGCCAGCAGCTCTGGGGCTCTGGGCTATGGCTACACCTTC | CASSSGALGYGYTF
TRBJ1-3 | . | TRBV11-2 | . | TGTGCCAGCAGCTTCACAGAGTCTGGAAACACCATATATTTT | CASSFTESGNTIYF
TRBJ2-2 | . | TRBV2 | . | TGTGCCAGCAGCACGGACACCGGGGAGCTGTTTTTT | CASSTDTGELFF
TRBJ2-7 | . | TRBV7-9 | TRBD1 | TGTGCCAGCAGCTTGGGACAGGCCCGCGAGCAGTACTTC | CASSLGQAREQYF
TRBJ2-3 | . | TRBV5-6 | TRBD1 | TGTGCCAGCAGCCCCCCGGGACAGGGAATCACAGATACGCAGTATTTT | CASSPPGQGITDTQYF
TRBJ2-3 | . | TRBV5-1 | . | TGCGCCAGCAGCTTGCAAGGAGCTACTAGCACAGATACGCAGTATTTT | CASSLQGATSTDTQYF
TRBJ2-5 | . | TRBV7-8 | . | TGTGCCAGCAGCTTACAGGGCCTGTACCAAGAGACCCAGTACTTC | CASSLQGLYQETQYF
TRBJ1-1 | . | TRBV11-2 | . | TGTGCCAGCAGCCCGGGACATTCGAGCGCTGAAGCTTTCTTT | CASSPGHSSAEAFF
TRBJ2-7 | . | TRBV5-1 | TRBD1 | TGCGCCAGCAGGAGGGACAGAACCTACGAGCAGTACTTC | CASRRDRTYEQYF
TRBJ1-4 | . | TRBV12-2 | . | TGTGCAAGTCTCCAGGTGTATAGAGCTAATGAAAAACTGTTTTTT | CASLQVYRANEKLFF
TRBJ2-3 | . | TRBV7-9 | . | TGTGCCAGCAGCTTAGCGCTAGCGAGCACAGATACGCAGTATTTT | CASSLALASTDTQYF
TRBJ1-4 | . | TRBV2 | TRBD1 | TGTGCCAGCAATAGAGACAGGGGGCGCGAACTGTTTTTT | CASNRDRGRELFF
TRBJ1-6 | . | TRBV2 | . | TGTGCCAGCCGGGAACTAGATAATTCACCCCTCCACTTT | CASRELDNSPLHF
TRBJ1-2 | . | TRBV2 | TRBD1 | TGTGCCAGCACAGGACAGGGTAGAAGCTATGGCTACACCTTC | CASTGQGRSYGYTF
TRBJ1-5 | . | TRBV4-2 | . | TGTGCCAGCAGCCAAAACTTGGGAGGTGATCAGCCCCAGCATTTT | CASSQNLGGDQPQHF
TRBJ2-1 | . | TRBV5-1 | TRBD2 | TGCGCCAGCAGCCTACTAGCGGGTACCCGACAATATGAGCAGTTCTTC | CASSLLAGTRQYEQFF
TRBJ1-2 | few | TRBV19 | TRBD1 | TGTGCCAGTAGTCCTACAGGGGGTGTCTATGGCTACACCTTC | CASSPTGGVYGYTF
TRBJ2-2 | . | TRBV3-1/TRBV3-2 | . | TGTGCCAGCAGCCAAGGTCTCACCGGGGAGCTGTTTTTT | CASSQGLTGELFF
TRBJ1-2 | . | TRBV27 | TRBD1 | TGTGCCAGCAGTTTAAACAGGGGGGTGAATGGCTACACCTTC | CASSLNRGVNGYTF
TRBJ1-3 | . | TRBV11-3 | . | TGTGCCAGCAGCTTAGGGGGGCCTGGAAACACCATATATTTT | CASSLGGPGNTIYF
TRBJ2-7 | . | TRBV5-1 | . | TGCGCCAGCAGCGCCGGAACAGGAACCTACGAGCAGTACTTC | CASSAGTGTYEQYF
TRBJ2-2 | few | TRBV6-2/TRBV6-3 | TRBD2 | TGTGCCAGCAGTCGACTAGCGGCGAACACCGGGGAGCTGTTTTTT | CASSRLAANTGELFF
TRBJ1-6 | . | TRBV9 | . | TGTGCCAGCAGCCCTGAGGAGCTTGGTTCACCCCTCCACTTT | CASSPEELGSPLHF
TRBJ1-6 | . | TRBV14 | TRBD1 | TGTGCCAGCAGCCCGGGACAGGGTGGAAATTCACCCCTCCACTTT | CASSPGQGGNSPLHF
TRBJ2-7 | . | TRBV28 | . | TGTGCCAGCACCCTAGAGAGGAGCGCAGAGCAGTACTTC | CASTLERSAEQYF